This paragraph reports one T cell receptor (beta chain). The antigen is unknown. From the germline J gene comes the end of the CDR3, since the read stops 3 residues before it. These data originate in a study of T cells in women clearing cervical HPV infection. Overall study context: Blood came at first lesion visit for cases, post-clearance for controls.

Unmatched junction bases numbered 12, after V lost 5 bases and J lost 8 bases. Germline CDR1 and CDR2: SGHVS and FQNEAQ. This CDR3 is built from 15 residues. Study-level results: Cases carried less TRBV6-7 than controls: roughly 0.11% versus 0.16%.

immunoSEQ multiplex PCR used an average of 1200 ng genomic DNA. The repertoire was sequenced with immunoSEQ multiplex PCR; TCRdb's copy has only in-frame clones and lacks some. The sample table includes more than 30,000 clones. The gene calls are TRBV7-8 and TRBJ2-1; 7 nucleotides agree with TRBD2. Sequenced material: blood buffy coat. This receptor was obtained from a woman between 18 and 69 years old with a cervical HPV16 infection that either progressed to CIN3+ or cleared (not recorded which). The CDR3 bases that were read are TGTGCCAGCAGCGCACGACTAGCTCGGGGGGATGAG. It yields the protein CASSARLARGDE. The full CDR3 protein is CASSARLARGDEQFF. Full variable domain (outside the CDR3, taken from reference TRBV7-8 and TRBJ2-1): GAGVSQSPRYKVAKRGQDVALRCDPISGHVSLFWYQQALGQGPEFLTYFQNEAQLDKSGLPSDRFFAERPEGSVSTLKIQRTQQEDSAVYLCASSARLARGDEQFFGPGTRLTVL.